This T cell receptor beta chain is from a study of chemoradiotherapy in HPV16-positive cancers. Study context: Candidate HPV-specific clones and shared TCR motifs came from a couple of HPV16-positive patients.

This clone was counted only a few times. Antigen unknown. The repertoire was sequenced with immunoSEQ multiplex PCR; TCRdb's copy has only in-frame clones and lacks some. Here the sample spans some 70,000 clones, roughly 86% being singletons. Repertoires were sampled repeatedly during chemoradiotherapy. The CDR3 sequence is 15 residues long. V was pared by 6 bases and J by 8 bases, with 15 bases of the junction left unmatched. The germline V gene encodes CDR1 MGHRA and CDR2 YSYEKL. Study-level points and caveats: HPV-specific T cells were functionally defined from only a couple of HPV16-positive patients. Better recurrence-free survival went with HPV-responsive T-cell expansion in HPV16-positive patients.

The chain carries TRBV4-1 and TRBJ1-2; 7 bases are a match to TRBD1. The sequence derives from a human donor with HPV-associated anogenital cancer. This specimen consisted of blood, obtained from a patient who underwent chemoradiotherapy. CDR3 sequence reads: CASSPSPDREEGYTF. DNA for the CDR3: TGCGCCAGCAGTCCCTCGCCCGACAGGGAGGAGGGCTACACCTTC.